This T cell receptor beta chain was retrieved from a study of T cell clonality in common variable immunodeficiency. Repertoires were generated with immunoSEQ multiplex PCR, while TCRdb's copy carries only in-frame clones and drops some. Altogether tens of thousands of clones were found in the sample, and no singletons occur. Caucasian heritage predominated among both patients and controls. The CDR3 runs 13 residues. V lost 5 bases, J lost 7 bases, and 3 bases stayed unmatched. Per the germline V gene, CDR1 is GTSNPN and CDR2 is SVGIG (reference sequence). The study, taken as a whole, reports: Common variable immunodeficiency TCR beta sequences reportedly had fewer deletions and N-nucleotide insertions. Fewer TCRbeta clones were shared among CVID subjects than controls. Links between repertoire features and CVID complications were heterogeneity-limited.

In this sample, this clone turned up many times. Its antigen is not identified. The read ends 3 residues early relative to the CDR3; the germline J gene fills the gap. The sample consisted of peripheral blood mononuclear cells. The TCR was taken from a person aged 18 to 70 in good health. The V gene is TRBV30, the J gene TRBJ1-4, with 11 bases fitting TRBD1. Incomplete CDR3 DNA: TGTGCCTGGGGACAGGGGGCAAGTGAAAAA. Translating it yields CAWGQGASEK. The full-length CDR3 reads as CAWGQGASEKLFF.